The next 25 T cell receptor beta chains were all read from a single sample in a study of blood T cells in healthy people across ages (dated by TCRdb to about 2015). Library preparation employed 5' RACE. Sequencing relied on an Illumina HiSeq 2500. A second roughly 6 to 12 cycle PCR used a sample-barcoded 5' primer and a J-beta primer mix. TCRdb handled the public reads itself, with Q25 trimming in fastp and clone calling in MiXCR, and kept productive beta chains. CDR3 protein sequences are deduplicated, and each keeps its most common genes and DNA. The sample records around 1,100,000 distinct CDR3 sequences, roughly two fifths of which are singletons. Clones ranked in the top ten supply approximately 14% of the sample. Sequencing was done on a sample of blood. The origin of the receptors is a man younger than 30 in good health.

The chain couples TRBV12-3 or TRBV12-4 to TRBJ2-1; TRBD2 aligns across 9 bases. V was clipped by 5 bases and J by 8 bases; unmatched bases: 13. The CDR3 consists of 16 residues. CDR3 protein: CASSIEPGLAEDEQFF. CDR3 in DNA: TGTGCCAGCAGTATTGAACCGGGACTAGCCGAGGATGAGCAGTTCTTC.

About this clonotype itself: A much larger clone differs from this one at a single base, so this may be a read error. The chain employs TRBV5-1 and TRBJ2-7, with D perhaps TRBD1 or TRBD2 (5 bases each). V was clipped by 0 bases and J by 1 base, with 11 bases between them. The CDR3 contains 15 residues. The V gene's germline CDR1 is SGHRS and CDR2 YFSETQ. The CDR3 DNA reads TGCGCCAGCAGCTTGGGGGGGATAGGATCCTACGAGCAGTACTTC. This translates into CASSLGGIGSYEQYF.

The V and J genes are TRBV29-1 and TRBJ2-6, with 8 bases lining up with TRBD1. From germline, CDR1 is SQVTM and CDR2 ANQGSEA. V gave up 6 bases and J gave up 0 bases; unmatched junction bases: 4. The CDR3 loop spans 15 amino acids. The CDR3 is CSVGTGVSGANVLTF. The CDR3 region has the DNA TGCAGCGTCGGGACAGGCGTCTCTGGGGCCAACGTCCTGACTTTC.

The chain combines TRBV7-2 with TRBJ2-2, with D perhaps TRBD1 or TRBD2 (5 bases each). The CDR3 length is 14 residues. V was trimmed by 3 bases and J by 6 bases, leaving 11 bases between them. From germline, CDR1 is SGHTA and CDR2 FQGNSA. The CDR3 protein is CASSLGVRSGELFF. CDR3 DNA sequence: TGTGCCAGCAGCTTGGGGGTGCGGTCCGGGGAGCTGTTTTTT.

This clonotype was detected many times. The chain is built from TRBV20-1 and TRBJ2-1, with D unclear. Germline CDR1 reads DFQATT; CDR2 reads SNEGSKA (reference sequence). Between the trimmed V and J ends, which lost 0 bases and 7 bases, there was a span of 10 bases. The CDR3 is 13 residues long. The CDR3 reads CSARDRLLNEQFF. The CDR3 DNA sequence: TGCAGTGCTAGAGATCGGCTTCTAAATGAGCAGTTCTTC.

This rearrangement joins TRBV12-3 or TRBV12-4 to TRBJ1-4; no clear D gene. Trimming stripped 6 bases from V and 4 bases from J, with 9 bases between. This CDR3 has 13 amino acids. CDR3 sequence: CASRGYGNEKLFF. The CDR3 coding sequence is TGTGCCAGCAGGGGCTATGGTAATGAAAAACTGTTTTTT.

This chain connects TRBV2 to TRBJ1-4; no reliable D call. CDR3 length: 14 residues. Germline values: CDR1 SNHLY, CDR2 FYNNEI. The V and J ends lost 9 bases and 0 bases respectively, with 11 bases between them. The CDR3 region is CASLDRATNEKLFF. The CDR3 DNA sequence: TGTGCCAGTCTCGACCGAGCAACTAATGAAAAACTGTTTTTT.

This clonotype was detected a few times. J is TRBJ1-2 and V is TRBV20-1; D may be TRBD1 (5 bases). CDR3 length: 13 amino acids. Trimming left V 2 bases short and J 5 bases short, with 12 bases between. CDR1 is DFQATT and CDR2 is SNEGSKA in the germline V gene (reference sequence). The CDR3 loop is CSARRRGMYGYTF. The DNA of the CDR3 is TGCAGTGCTAGAAGGAGGGGAATGTATGGCTACACCTTC.

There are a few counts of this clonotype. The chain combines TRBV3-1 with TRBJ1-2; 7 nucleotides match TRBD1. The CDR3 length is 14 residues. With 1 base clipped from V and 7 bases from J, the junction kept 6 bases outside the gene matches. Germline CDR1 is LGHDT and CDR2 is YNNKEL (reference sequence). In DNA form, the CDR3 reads TGTGCCAGCAGCCAAGTGGAGGGGGCTAGTGGCTACACCTTC. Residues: CASSQVEGASGYTF.

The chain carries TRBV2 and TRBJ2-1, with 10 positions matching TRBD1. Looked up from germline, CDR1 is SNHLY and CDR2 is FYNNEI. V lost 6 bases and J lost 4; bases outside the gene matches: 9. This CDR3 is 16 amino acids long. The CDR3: CASSSRGTGVYNEQFF. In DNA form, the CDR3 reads TGTGCCAGCAGCTCCCGCGGGACAGGGGTTTACAATGAGCAGTTCTTC.

CDR3 nucleotide sequence: TGCGCCAGCGGTGACGGACGAGGGGAAAAACTGTTTTTT. It codes for CASGDGRGEKLFF. The chain employs TRBV5-1 and TRBJ1-4; no reliable D call. Trimming removed 7 bases at V and 8 bases at J, with 15 bases between. Germline CDR1 is SGHRS and CDR2 is YFSETQ. This CDR3 comprises 13 residues.

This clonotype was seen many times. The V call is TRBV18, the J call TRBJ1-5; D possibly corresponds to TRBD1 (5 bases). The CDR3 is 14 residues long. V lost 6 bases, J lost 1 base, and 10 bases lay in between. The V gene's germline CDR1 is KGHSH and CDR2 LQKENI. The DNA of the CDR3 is TGTGCCAGCTCTCGGGGGAGCAGCAATCAGCCCCAGCATTTT. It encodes CASSRGSSNQPQHF.

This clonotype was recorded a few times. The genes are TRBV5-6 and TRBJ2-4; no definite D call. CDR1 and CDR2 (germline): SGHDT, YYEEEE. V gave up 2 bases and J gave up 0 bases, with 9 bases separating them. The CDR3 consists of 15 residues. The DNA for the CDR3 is TGTGCCAGCAGCTTAGGCGCACTAGCCAAAAACATTCAGTACTTC. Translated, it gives CASSLGALAKNIQYF.

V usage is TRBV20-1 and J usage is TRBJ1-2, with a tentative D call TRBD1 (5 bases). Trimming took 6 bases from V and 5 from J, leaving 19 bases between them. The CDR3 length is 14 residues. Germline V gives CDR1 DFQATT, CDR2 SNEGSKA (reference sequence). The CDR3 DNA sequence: TGCAGTGCCCAGACCCGGGACCGAGTATATGGCTACACCTTC. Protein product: CSAQTRDRVYGYTF.

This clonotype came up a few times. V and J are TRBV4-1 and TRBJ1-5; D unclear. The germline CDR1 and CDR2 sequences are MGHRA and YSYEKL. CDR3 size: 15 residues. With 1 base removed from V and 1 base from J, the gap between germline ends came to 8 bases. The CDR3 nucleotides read TGCGCCAGCAGCCAAGGGGCCCTAAGCAATCAGCCCCAGCATTTT. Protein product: CASSQGALSNQPQHF.

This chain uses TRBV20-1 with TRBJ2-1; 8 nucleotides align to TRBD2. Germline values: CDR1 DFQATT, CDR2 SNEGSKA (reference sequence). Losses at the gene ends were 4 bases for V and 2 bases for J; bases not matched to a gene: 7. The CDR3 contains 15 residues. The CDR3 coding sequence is TGCAGTGCTACCGATCCGGGACTAGCCTACAATGAGCAGTTCTTC. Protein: CSATDPGLAYNEQFF.

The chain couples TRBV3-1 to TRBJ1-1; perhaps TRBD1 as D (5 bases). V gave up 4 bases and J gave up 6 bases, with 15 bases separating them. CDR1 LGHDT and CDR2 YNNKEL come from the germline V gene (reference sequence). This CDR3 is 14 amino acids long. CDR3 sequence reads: CASSPRVEKSEAFF. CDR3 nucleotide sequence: TGTGCCAGCAGCCCCAGGGTTGAAAAGTCTGAAGCTTTCTTT.

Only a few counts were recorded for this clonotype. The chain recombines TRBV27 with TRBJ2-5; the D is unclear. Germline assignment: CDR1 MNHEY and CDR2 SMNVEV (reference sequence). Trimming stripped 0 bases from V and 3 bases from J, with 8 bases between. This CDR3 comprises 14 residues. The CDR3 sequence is CASSLSVFEETQYF. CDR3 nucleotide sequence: TGTGCCAGCAGTTTATCGGTGTTTGAAGAGACCCAGTACTTC.

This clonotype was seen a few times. The CDR3 nucleotides read TGTGCCAGCAGCGCTCTAACAGGGATTGGGGAGCAGTACTTC. Translation gives CASSALTGIGEQYF. This chain connects TRBV11-2 to TRBJ2-4; D possibly corresponds to TRBD1 (6 bases). V lost 5 bases to trimming and J lost 13 bases, with 21 bases between them. The CDR3 has 14 residues. Germline V gives CDR1 SGHAT, CDR2 FQNNGV.

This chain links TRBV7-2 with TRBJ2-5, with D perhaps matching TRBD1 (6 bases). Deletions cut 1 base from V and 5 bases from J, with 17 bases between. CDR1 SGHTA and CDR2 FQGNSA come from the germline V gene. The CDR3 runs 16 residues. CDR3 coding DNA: TGTGCCAGCAGCTTAGTAATTTGGGGGCGCATGGAGACCCAGTACTTC. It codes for CASSLVIWGRMETQYF.

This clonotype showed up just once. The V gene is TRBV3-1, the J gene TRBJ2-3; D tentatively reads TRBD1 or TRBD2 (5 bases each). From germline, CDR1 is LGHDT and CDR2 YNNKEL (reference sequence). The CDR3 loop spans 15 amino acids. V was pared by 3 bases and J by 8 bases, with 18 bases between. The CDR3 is CASSQITRGAGTQYF. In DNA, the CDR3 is TGTGCCAGCAGCCAGATAACCCGAGGGGCGGGTACGCAGTATTTT.

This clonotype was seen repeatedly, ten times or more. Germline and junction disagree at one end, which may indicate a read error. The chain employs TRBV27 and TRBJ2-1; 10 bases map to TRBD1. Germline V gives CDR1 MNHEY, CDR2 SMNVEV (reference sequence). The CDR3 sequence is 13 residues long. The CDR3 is CTSGTGAYNEQFF. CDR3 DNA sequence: TGTACCAGTGGGACAGGGGCCTACAATGAGCAGTTCTTC.

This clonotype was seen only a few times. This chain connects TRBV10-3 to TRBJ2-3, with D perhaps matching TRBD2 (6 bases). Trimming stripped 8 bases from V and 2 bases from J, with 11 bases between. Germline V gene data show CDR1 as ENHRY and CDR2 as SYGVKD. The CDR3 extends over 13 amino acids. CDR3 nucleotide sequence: TGTGCCATCGCGTGGGGGGACACAGATACGCAGTATTTT. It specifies CAIAWGDTDTQYF.

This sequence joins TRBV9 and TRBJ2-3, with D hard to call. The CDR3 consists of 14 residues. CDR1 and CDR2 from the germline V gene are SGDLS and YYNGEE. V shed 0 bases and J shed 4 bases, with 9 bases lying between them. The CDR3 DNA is TGTGCCAGCAGCGTAGATACCAACGCAGATACGCAGTATTTT. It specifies CASSVDTNADTQYF.

Here the CDR3 DNA reads TGTGCCAGCAGCAAATCAGGTGGGGGTGAGCAGTTCTTC. Translated, it gives CASSKSGGGEQFF. The chain employs TRBV21-1 and TRBJ2-1; the table's D gene call, TRBD1, was not cross checked with the DNA. TRBV21-1 is tagged as a pseudogene. There are 13 residues in the CDR3.